This TCR beta chain appears in the sequencing data of a study of TIL therapy for anti-PD-1-resistant metastatic lung cancer. This was the immunoSEQ v3 assay. Profiling relied on immunoSEQ multiplex PCR, and the TCRdb table lists in-frame clones only, not all of them. The table has 25,000 to 40,000 clones, just under 75% seen once; the top ten hold approximately 2.5%. Regarding time point: pre-treatment sample, taken before nivolumab and TIL therapy. Trimming took off 5 bases at V and 2 bases at J, with 9 bases between the two ends. Germline V CDR1 and CDR2: MNHEY, SVGAGI. The CDR3 has 13 residues. The sequence came from a woman between 30 and 80 years old with non-small cell lung cancer. The chain uses TRBV6-5 and TRBJ1-2; possible D gene TRBD1, 5 bases. The source material was blood, sampled at baseline. DNA of the CDR3: TGTGCCAGCAGTCCAGAGGGGAACTATGGCTACACCTTC. Its translation: CASSPEGNYGYTF.